This is a list of T cell receptor beta chains from one sample in a study of T-cell reconstitution after alpha-beta-depleted transplantation in children. TCRdb itself ran the PCR reads through MiXCR, one entry per CDR3 protein. The sample has roughly 45,000 distinct CDR3 sequences; around 8.8% are singletons. This specimen was PBMCs, mostly from graft donor cells, taken 60 days after TCRalphabeta/CD19-depleted stem cell transplant. The receptors come from a male patient aged 2 to 10 who had a stem cell transplant for chronic granulomatous disease, so the T cells may come from the graft donor. Each CDR3 is given with its conserved first and last residue. D genes are given only for firm matches. A clone size is listed for some rows: how often the clone was seen (once, few, many), or a class if it is expanded.

>TRBJ1-1|18|TRBV7-6|NA|NA
CASSLRVRGRVSNTEAFF
TGTGCCAGCAGCTTACGGGTCAGGGGACGAGTGTCGAACACTGAAGCTTTCTTT
>TRBJ2-2|16|TRBV6-4|TRBD1|many
CASSDSGQGNTGELFF
TGTGCCAGCAGTGACTCGGGACAGGGAAACACCGGGGAGCTGTTTTTT
>TRBJ2-1|21|TRBV7-2|TRBD2|many
CASSAGPGTSDTGGSYNEQFF
TGTGCCAGCAGCGCCGGTCCCGGGACTAGCGACACAGGGGGGTCCTACAATGAGCAGTTCTTC
>TRBJ2-1|15|TRBV6-4|TRBD2|NA
CASSELAGGHNEQFF
TGTGCCAGCAGTGAATTGGCGGGAGGGCACAATGAGCAGTTCTTC
>TRBJ2-7|15|TRBV5-1|TRBD2|many
CASSGTSGSSYEQYF
TGCGCCAGCAGCGGAACTAGCGGGAGCTCCTACGAGCAGTACTTC
>TRBJ1-6|13|TRBV12-3/TRBV12-4|NA|many
CASSPSRDSPLHF
TGTGCCAGCAGTCCCTCCAGAGATTCACCCCTCCACTTT
>TRBJ2-7|11|TRBV20-1|NA|many
CSARDGVHGYF
TGCAGTGCTAGAGATGGGGTACACGGGTACTTC
>TRBJ2-7|16|TRBV5-1|TRBD2|NA
CASSTWGLAGTYEQYF
TGCGCCAGCAGCACCTGGGGACTAGCGGGGACCTACGAGCAGTACTTC
>TRBJ2-7|14|TRBV20-1|NA|many
CSAMGAWGTYEQYF
TGCAGTGCTATGGGAGCGTGGGGTACCTACGAGCAGTACTTC
>TRBJ2-1|16|TRBV27|NA|many
CASSTQRRNLYNEQFF
TGTGCCAGCAGTACCCAGCGGCGCAACCTATACAATGAGCAGTTCTTC
>TRBJ2-1|15|TRBV20-1|NA|many
CSARDRGRGYNEQFF
TGCAGTGCTAGAGATCGGGGGCGGGGGTACAATGAGCAGTTCTTC
>TRBJ2-7|13|TRBV12-3/TRBV12-4|NA|many
CASREQGSYEQYF
TGTGCCAGCAGAGAACAGGGCTCCTACGAGCAGTACTTC
>TRBJ2-5|15|TRBV5-1|NA|many
CASRKDSGLQETQYF
TGCGCCAGCAGAAAGGACAGTGGCCTTCAAGAGACCCAGTACTTC
>TRBJ2-1|14|TRBV7-9|TRBD2|many
CASSFVSGRGEQFF
TGTGCCAGCAGCTTCGTGAGCGGGAGAGGTGAGCAGTTCTTC
>TRBJ2-7|11|TRBV7-2|NA|few
CASSLLHEQYF
TGTGCCAGCAGCTTATTGCACGAGCAGTACTTC
>TRBJ1-5|14|TRBV15|NA|many
CATSPDSSNQPQHF
TGTGCCACCAGTCCGGACAGTAGCAATCAGCCCCAGCATTTT
>TRBJ2-2|13|TRBV11-3|NA|many
CASSFRNTGELFF
TGTGCCAGCAGCTTTCGGAACACCGGGGAGCTGTTTTTT
>TRBJ2-3|12|TRBV10-3|NA|many
CAISFSTDTQYF
TGTGCCATCAGCTTTAGCACAGATACGCAGTATTTT
>TRBJ2-5|13|TRBV29-1|NA|NA
CSVVRLQQETQYF
TGCAGCGTTGTGAGGCTACAACAAGAGACCCAGTACTTC
>TRBJ2-1|12|TRBV20-1|NA|NA
CSASSVPNEQFF
TGCAGTGCTAGCTCCGTCCCCAATGAGCAGTTCTTC
>TRBJ2-7|14|TRBV5-1|TRBD1|many
CASSVGGVRDEQYF
TGCGCCAGCAGCGTAGGGGGCGTGAGGGACGAGCAGTACTTC
>TRBJ2-5|12|TRBV2|NA|many
CASSASQETQYF
TGTGCCAGCAGCGCTAGCCAAGAGACCCAGTACTTC
>TRBJ1-5|14|TRBV28|NA|few
CATRDRISNQPQHF
TGTGCCACCCGCGACAGGATTAGCAATCAGCCCCAGCATTTT
>TRBJ2-1|19|TRBV3-1|NA|many
CASSLIRRDGTSIWNEQFF
TGTGCCAGCAGCCTAATAAGACGGGACGGAACCTCAATTTGGAATGAGCAGTTCTTC
>TRBJ2-7|14|TRBV12-3/TRBV12-4|TRBD1|few
CASSIDREGIEQYF
TGTGCCAGCAGTATAGACAGGGAAGGGATCGAGCAGTACTTC
>TRBJ2-7|16|TRBV18|NA|many
CASSPQGAGYGYEQYF
TGTGCCAGCTCACCACAGGGTGCGGGATATGGATACGAGCAGTACTTC
>TRBJ2-7|15|TRBV12-3/TRBV12-4|NA|many
CASSLAGLANYEQYF
TGTGCCAGCAGTTTAGCCGGTTTGGCAAACTACGAGCAGTACTTC
>TRBJ2-5|11|TRBV12-3/TRBV12-4|NA|many
CASSWGETQYF
TGTGCCAGCAGTTGGGGAGAGACCCAGTACTTC
>TRBJ2-7|15|TRBV18|NA|NA
CASSPPSPEGYEQYF
TGTGCCAGCTCACCCCCCAGTCCCGAAGGCTACGAGCAGTACTTC
>TRBJ2-7|13|TRBV12-3/TRBV12-4|NA|many
CASSLAGDHEQYF
TGTGCCAGCAGTTTAGCGGGAGACCACGAGCAGTACTTC
>TRBJ2-7|13|TRBV11-2|NA|many
CASSLAGSHEQYF
TGTGCCAGCAGCTTGGCAGGGTCCCACGAGCAGTACTTC
>TRBJ1-1|11|TRBV25-1|NA|many
CASSSGTEAFF
TGTGCCAGCAGTAGCGGCACTGAAGCTTTCTTT
>TRBJ2-2|16|TRBV7-2|NA|many
CASSLGVYRNTGELFF
TGTGCCAGCAGCTTAGGTGTCTACCGAAACACCGGGGAGCTGTTTTTT
>TRBJ2-1|14|TRBV12-3/TRBV12-4|NA|many
CASTLGQGRNEQFF
TGTGCCAGCACGCTCGGCCAGGGTCGGAATGAGCAGTTCTTC
>TRBJ2-3|14|TRBV7-8|NA|many
CASSYQGGPDTQYF
TGTGCCAGCAGTTATCAGGGTGGGCCAGATACGCAGTATTTT
>TRBJ1-2|12|TRBV11-2|NA|few
CASSIEGVGYTF
TGTGCCAGCAGCATTGAGGGGGTTGGCTACACCTTC